This TCR beta chain was profiled in a study of shared clonotypes between healthy human individuals. Genomic DNA belonging to each subset was distributed in equal measure over several immunoSEQ plates. The table came from immunoSEQ multiplex PCR; TCRdb's copy has only in-frame clones and leaves some out. The sample contains roughly 1,100,000 clones, roughly 75% of which appear only once. This clone was found a few times. The CDR3 runs to 15 residues. V was pared by 4 bases and J by 3 bases, with 7 bases of the junction left unmatched. Looked up from germline, CDR1 is LGHNT and CDR2 is FRNRAP. Sequenced: memory CD4+ T cells sorted from blood. Subset specified: CD45RA-negative fraction. V and J are TRBV12-5 and TRBJ2-7; 9 bases line up with TRBD2. This receptor was taken from a man younger than 35 in good health. This chain's CDR3 is CASGSAGTSYYEQYF. CDR3 in DNA: TGTGCTAGTGGTTCGGCCGGGACTAGCTACTACGAGCAGTACTTC.